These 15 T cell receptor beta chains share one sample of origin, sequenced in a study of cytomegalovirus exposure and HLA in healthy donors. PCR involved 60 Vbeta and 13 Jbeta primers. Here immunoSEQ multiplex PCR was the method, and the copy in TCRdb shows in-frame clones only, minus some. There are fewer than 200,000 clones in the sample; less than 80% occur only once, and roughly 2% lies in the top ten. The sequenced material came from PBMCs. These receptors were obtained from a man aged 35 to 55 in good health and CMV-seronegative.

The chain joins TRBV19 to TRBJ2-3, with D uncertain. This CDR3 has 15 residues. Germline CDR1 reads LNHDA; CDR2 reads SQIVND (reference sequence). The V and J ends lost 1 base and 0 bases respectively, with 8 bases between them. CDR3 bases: TGTGCCAGTAGTATAGCAGGCAGGAGCACAGATACGCAGTATTTT. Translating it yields CASSIAGRSTDTQYF.

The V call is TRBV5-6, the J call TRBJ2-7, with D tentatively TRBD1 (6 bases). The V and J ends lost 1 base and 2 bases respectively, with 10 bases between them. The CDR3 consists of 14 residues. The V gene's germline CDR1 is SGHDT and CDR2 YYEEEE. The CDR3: CASSLLAGAYEQYF. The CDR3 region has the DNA TGTGCCAGCAGCTTGTTGGCAGGGGCCTACGAGCAGTACTTC.

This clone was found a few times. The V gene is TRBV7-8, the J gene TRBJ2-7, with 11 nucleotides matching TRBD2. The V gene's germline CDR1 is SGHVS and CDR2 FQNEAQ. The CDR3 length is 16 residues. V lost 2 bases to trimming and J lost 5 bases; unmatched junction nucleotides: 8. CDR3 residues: CASSLLVAGGEDEQYF. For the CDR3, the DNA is TGTGCCAGCAGCTTACTTGTAGCGGGAGGGGAAGACGAGCAGTACTTC. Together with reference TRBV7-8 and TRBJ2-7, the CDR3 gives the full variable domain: GAGVSQSPRYKVAKRGQDVALRCDPISGHVSLFWYQQALGQGPEFLTYFQNEAQLDKSGLPSDRFFAERPEGSVSTLKIQRTQQEDSAVYLCASSLLVAGGEDEQYFGPGTRLTVT.

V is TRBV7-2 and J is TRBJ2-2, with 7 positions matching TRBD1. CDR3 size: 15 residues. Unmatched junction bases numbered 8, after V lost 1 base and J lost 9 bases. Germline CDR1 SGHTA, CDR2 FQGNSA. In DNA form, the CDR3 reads TGTGCCAGCAGCTTAGTAGGGGGCAATATCCGGGAGCTGTTTTTT. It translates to CASSLVGGNIRELFF.

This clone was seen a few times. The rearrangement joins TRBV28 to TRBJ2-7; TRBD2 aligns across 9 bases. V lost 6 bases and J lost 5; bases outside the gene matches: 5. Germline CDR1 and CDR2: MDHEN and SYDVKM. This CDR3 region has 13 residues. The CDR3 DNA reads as TGTGCCAGCAGGCTAGCGGGATTTAACGAGCAGTACTTC. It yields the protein CASRLAGFNEQYF.

CDR3 region: CASSMGYSGGYEQFF. The CDR3 DNA is TGTGCCAGTAGTATGGGCTACTCGGGAGGATATGAGCAGTTCTTC. This rearrangement joins TRBV19 to TRBJ2-1; 7 nucleotides agree with TRBD2. The CDR3 totals 15 residues. V trimming: 3 bases; J trimming: 8 bases; junction bases outside the gene matches: 10. The germline CDR1 and CDR2 sequences are LNHDA and SQIVND (reference sequence).

CDR3 bases: TGTGCCAGCAGTGAGTCCCTCGGTACTAGCGGAGGACTGCAGTTCTTC. This encodes CASSESLGTSGGLQFF. The chain joins TRBV2 to TRBJ2-1; 8 bases match TRBD2. The V segment lost 3 bases and the J segment 12 bases; nucleotides outside the gene matches: 16. The germline V gene has CDR1 SNHLY and CDR2 FYNNEI. The length of the CDR3 is 16 residues.

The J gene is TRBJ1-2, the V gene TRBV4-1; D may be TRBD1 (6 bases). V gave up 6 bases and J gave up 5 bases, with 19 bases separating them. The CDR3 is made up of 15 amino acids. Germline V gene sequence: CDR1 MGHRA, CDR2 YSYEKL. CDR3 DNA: TGCGCCAGCAGTCCTTCCGGACAGCCTGCTTATGGCTACACCTTC. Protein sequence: CASSPSGQPAYGYTF.

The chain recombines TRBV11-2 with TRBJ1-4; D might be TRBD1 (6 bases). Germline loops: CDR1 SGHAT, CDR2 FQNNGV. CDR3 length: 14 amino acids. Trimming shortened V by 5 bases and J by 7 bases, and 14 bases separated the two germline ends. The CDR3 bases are TGTGCCAGCAGCGGGGGGGCGGTGGGTGAAAAACTGTTTTTT. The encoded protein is CASSGGAVGEKLFF. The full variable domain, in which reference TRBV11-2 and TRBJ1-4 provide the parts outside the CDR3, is EAGVAQSPRYKIIEKRQSVAFWCNPISGHATLYWYQQILGQGPKLLIQFQNNGVVDDSQLPKDRFSAERLKGVDSTLKIQPAKLEDSAVYLCASSGGAVGEKLFFGSGTQLSVL.

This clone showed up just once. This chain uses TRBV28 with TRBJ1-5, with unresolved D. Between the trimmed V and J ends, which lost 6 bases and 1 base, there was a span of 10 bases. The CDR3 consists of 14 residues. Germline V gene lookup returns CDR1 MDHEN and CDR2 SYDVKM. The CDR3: CASSSTESNQPQHF. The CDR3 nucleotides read TGTGCCAGCAGCTCGACTGAGAGCAATCAGCCCCAGCATTTT.

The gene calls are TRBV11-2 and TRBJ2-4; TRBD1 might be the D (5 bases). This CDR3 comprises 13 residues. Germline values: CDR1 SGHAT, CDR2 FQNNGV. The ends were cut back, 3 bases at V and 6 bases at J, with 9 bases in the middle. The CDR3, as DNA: TGTGCCAGCAGCTTGAGACAGCTAAACATTCAGTACTTC. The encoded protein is CASSLRQLNIQYF.

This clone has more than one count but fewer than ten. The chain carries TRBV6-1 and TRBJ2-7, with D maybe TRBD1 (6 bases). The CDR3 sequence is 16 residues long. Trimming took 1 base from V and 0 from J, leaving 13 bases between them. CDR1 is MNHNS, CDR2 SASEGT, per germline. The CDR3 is CASSEGTDRNSYEQYF. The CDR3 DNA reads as TGTGCCAGCAGTGAAGGAACTGACAGGAACTCCTACGAGCAGTACTTC.

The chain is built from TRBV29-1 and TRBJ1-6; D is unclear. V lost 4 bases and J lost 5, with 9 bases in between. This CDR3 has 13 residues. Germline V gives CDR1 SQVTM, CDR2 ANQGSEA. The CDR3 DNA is TGCAGCGTTGCCCCCGTAAATAATTCACCCCTCCACTTT. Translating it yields CSVAPVNNSPLHF.

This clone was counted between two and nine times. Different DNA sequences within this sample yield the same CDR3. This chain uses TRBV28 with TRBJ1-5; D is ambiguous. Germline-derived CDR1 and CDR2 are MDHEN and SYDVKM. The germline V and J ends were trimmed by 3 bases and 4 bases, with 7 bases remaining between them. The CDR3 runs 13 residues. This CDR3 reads CASSLTGNQPQHF. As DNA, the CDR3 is TGTGCCAGCAGTTTGACGGGGAATCAGCCCCAGCATTTT.

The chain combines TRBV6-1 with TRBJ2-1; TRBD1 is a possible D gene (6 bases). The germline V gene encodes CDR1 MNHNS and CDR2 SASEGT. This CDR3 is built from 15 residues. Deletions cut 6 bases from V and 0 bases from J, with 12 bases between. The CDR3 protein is CASRLDRSSYNEQFF. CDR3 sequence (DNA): TGTGCCAGCAGGCTGGACAGAAGCTCCTACAATGAGCAGTTCTTC.